These 17 T cell receptor beta chains share one sample of origin, sequenced in a study of T cell repertoires in cytomegalovirus infection. TCRdb reprocessed the reads with MiXCR, giving one entry per CDR3 protein. The sample yields a few hundred thousand distinct CDR3 sequences, less than 20% seen once. The sample consisted of PBMCs. These receptors all stem from a human donor in good health (CMV status not recorded). Some clones in this sample may be carry-over from other donors' samples.

This clonotype was seen a few times. This chain uses TRBV28 with TRBJ2-2; D is unresolved. V lost 2 bases and J 1 base, leaving 5 bases between the germline ends. CDR3 length: 14 residues. Germline lookup yields CDR1 MDHEN and CDR2 SYDVKM. CDR3 residues: CASSLPGNTGELFF. CDR3 DNA sequence: TGTGCCAGCAGTTTACCGGGGAACACCGGGGAGCTGTTTTTT.

This clonotype was found a few times. The V and J genes are TRBV6-6 and TRBJ1-1; no reliable D call. V was cut by 1 base and J by 1 base, with 7 bases left in between. Germline V CDR1 and CDR2: MNHNY, SVGAGI (reference sequence). The CDR3 consists of 14 residues. The CDR3 is CASSYYSGNTEAFF. CDR3 coding DNA: TGTGCCAGCAGTTACTATTCTGGGAACACTGAAGCTTTCTTT.

This clonotype came up many times. This chain connects TRBV7-8 to TRBJ1-2; D is uncertain. The germline V gene encodes CDR1 SGHVS and CDR2 FQNEAQ. The CDR3 spans 13 residues. Trimming took off 3 bases at V and 2 bases at J, with 7 bases between the two ends. This CDR3 is CASSLQENYGYTF. Here the CDR3 DNA reads TGTGCCAGCAGCTTGCAGGAGAACTATGGCTACACCTTC.

The chain employs TRBV7-6 and TRBJ1-1, with a weak D call TRBD1 (5 bases). The CDR3 loop spans 14 amino acids. The germline V and J ends were trimmed by 0 bases and 3 bases, with 8 bases remaining between them. The germline gives CDR1 SGHVS, CDR2 FNYEAQ. CDR3 bases: TGTGCCAGCAGCTTAGCAGGGGATTACACTGAAGCTTTCTTT. Its protein is CASSLAGDYTEAFF.

This clonotype has only a few counts. The V gene is TRBV6-2 or TRBV6-3, the J gene TRBJ1-1; a possible D gene is TRBD1 (6 bases). Trimming took 10 bases from V and 0 from J, leaving 24 bases between them. The CDR3 totals 17 residues. Germline loops: CDR1 MNHEY, CDR2 SVGEGT. The CDR3 DNA is TGTGCCACCCGAGTATTCGACAGGCCCCCCATGAACACTGAAGCTTTCTTT. Protein product: CATRVFDRPPMNTEAFF.

This clonotype was detected ten times or more. The J gene is TRBJ2-1, the V gene TRBV24-1; possible D gene TRBD2, 5 bases. Deletions cut 4 bases from V and 3 bases from J, with 18 bases between. There are 17 residues in the CDR3. Germline V gives CDR1 KGHDR, CDR2 SFDVKD. CDR3 sequence reads: CATSDPPPGGGYNEQFF. The CDR3 DNA reads TGTGCCACCAGTGACCCTCCCCCAGGCGGAGGCTACAATGAGCAGTTCTTC.

This clonotype was found a few times. The chain joins TRBV29-1 to TRBJ2-7; D gene ambiguous. CDR3 length: 11 residues. CDR1 and CDR2 (germline): SQVTM, ANQGSEA. The ends were cut back, 5 bases at V and 2 bases at J, with 7 bases in the middle. The CDR3 sequence: CSVRLTYEQYF. CDR3 nucleotides: TGCAGCGTTCGACTTACCTACGAGCAGTACTTC.

The chain has TRBV6-1 and TRBJ1-4; D uncertain. Germline V CDR1 and CDR2: MNHNS, SASEGT. Trimming removed 2 bases at V and 8 bases at J, with 15 bases between. The CDR3 length is 15 residues. The CDR3 loop reads CASSEIRHLGEKLFF. In nucleotides, the CDR3 is TGTGCCAGCAGTGAAATCCGACACCTCGGAGAAAAACTGTTTTTT.

The sample holds a few counts of this clonotype. The rearrangement joins TRBV28 to TRBJ2-5; D perhaps matches TRBD1 (6 bases). The CDR3 totals 13 residues. Trimming shortened V by 7 bases and J by 4 bases, and 13 bases separated the two germline ends. Germline-derived CDR1 and CDR2 are MDHEN and SYDVKM. The CDR3 spells CASTRGWGETQYF. The CDR3 nucleotides read TGTGCCAGCACGAGGGGGTGGGGAGAGACCCAGTACTTC.

This clonotype was seen more than once but under ten times. The chain carries TRBV6-5 and TRBJ2-1; 9 bases are a match to TRBD2. The V gene's germline CDR1 is MNHEY and CDR2 SVGAGI. The CDR3 is made up of 17 amino acids. Trimming took 6 bases from V and 4 from J; bases not matched to a gene: 13. The CDR3 nucleotides read TGTGCCAGCAGCTATCCGGGGGGCGGGGGGGCTTACAATGAGCAGTTCTTC. Protein: CASSYPGGGGAYNEQFF.

To note about this clonotype: The junction departs from germline at one end; a sequencing error may be responsible. The genes are TRBV12-3 or TRBV12-4 and TRBJ2-2; D may be TRBD2 (5 bases). The CDR3 sequence is 11 residues long. CDR3 residues: CASRGVGKLFF. In nucleotides, the CDR3 is TGTGCCAGCAGGGGAGTCGGGAAGCTGTTTTTT.

The sample holds many counts of this clonotype. This chain links TRBV12-3 or TRBV12-4 with TRBJ1-3, with a tentative D call TRBD1 (5 bases). The CDR3 has 16 residues. Trimming took off 4 bases at V and 6 bases at J, with 19 bases between the two ends. In DNA, the CDR3 is TGTGCCAGCAGTTCCACCGGGACCGGCATAGTAAACACCATATATTTT. Translating gives CASSSTGTGIVNTIYF.

This clonotype was detected only a few times. The chain links TRBV20-1 to TRBJ2-7; D is unresolved. The ends were cut back, 3 bases at V and 3 bases at J, with 18 bases in the middle. The CDR3 runs 15 residues. CDR1 is DFQATT and CDR2 is SNEGSKA in the germline V gene (reference sequence). The CDR3 sequence: CSASLGPRADYEQYF. CDR3 DNA: TGCAGTGCTAGTCTCGGGCCCCGTGCCGACTACGAGCAGTACTTC.

This clonotype showed up many times. The genes are TRBV7-2 and TRBJ2-7, with TRBD2 matching 7 bases. The germline V gene has CDR1 SGHTA and CDR2 FQGNSA. This CDR3 contains 15 residues. V gave up 0 bases and J gave up 5 bases; unmatched junction bases: 7. The CDR3 loop reads CASSLALWTSNEQYF. CDR3 coding DNA: TGTGCCAGCAGCTTAGCGCTCTGGACTAGTAACGAGCAGTACTTC.

Written as DNA, the CDR3 is TGTGCCAGCAGCCTGGGCGAGGGCAAAAACACCATATATTTT. It yields the protein CASSLGEGKNTIYF. The rearrangement links TRBV5-4 to TRBJ1-3; D not certain. Germline CDR1 reads SGHNT; CDR2 reads YYREEE (reference sequence). There are 14 residues in the CDR3. V was shortened by 4 bases and J by 6 bases, with 14 bases between the two germline ends.

This clonotype was seen ten or more times. The V call is TRBV19, the J call TRBJ1-1; no definite D call. There are 13 residues in the CDR3. Germline V gene data show CDR1 as LNHDA and CDR2 as SQIVND (reference sequence). Trimming left V 6 bases short and J 0 bases short, with 8 bases between. CDR3 residues: CASSWQLNTEAFF. In DNA, the CDR3 is TGTGCCAGTAGCTGGCAGCTGAACACTGAAGCTTTCTTT.

This clonotype was detected many times. The chain recombines TRBV6-2 or TRBV6-3 with TRBJ1-1; D gene ambiguous. Trimming removed 0 bases at V and 1 base at J, with 9 bases between. The CDR3 loop spans 15 amino acids. Germline loops: CDR1 MNHEY, CDR2 SVGEGT. CDR3: CASSYSHPKNTEAFF. The CDR3 DNA sequence: TGTGCCAGCAGTTACTCACATCCGAAGAACACTGAAGCTTTCTTT.